This is a list of T cell receptor beta chains from one sample in a study of identical twins' blood T cells. TCRdb ran MiXCR on the 5' RACE reads and lists one entry per CDR3 protein. The sample consists of 350,000 to 450,000 distinct CDR3 sequences, 28% of them appearing once. The sample comprised PBMCs. These receptors were taken from a woman aged 18-49 years in good health. Each CDR3 is given with its conserved first and last residue. The order of the fields is J gene, V gene, D gene, clone size, CDR3 protein, CDR3 DNA. D genes are given only for firm matches. Only some rows state a clone size, as once, few, many or a class for expanded clones.

TRBJ1-5 TRBV20-1 - few CSASRRGNSNQPQHF TGCAGTGCTAGCAGAAGGGGGAATAGCAATCAGCCCCAGCATTTT
TRBJ2-2 TRBV5-1 - few CASSFSATGELFF TGCGCCAGCAGCTTTAGCGCCACCGGGGAGCTGTTTTTT
TRBJ2-1 TRBV5-1 - few CASSPPGVNEQFF TGCGCCAGCAGCCCCCCAGGGGTCAATGAGCAGTTCTTC
TRBJ2-1 TRBV4-3 - - CASSRTNEQFF TGCGCCAGTTCTAGAACCAATGAGCAGTTCTTC
TRBJ2-2 TRBV5-1 - - CASSLESSSAITGELFF TGCGCCAGCAGCTTGGAGTCTTCTAGCGCAATCACCGGGGAGCTGTTTTTT
TRBJ1-1 TRBV5-4 TRBD1 - CASSFGQGEDTEAFF TGTGCCAGCAGCTTCGGTCAGGGGGAGGACACTGAAGCGTTCTTT
TRBJ2-1 TRBV12-3/TRBV12-4 TRBD2 - CASRAGGLVHNEQFF TGTGCCAGCAGAGCGGGGGGCCTGGTCCACAATGAGCAGTTCTTC
TRBJ2-1 TRBV7-8 TRBD2 - CASSLRLADYNEQFF TGTGCCAGCAGCTTACGACTAGCGGATTACAATGAGCAGTTCTTC
TRBJ2-1 TRBV5-1 - few CASSRWYAQDNEQFF TGCGCCAGCAGCCGCTGGTACGCTCAAGACAATGAGCAGTTCTTC
TRBJ1-1 TRBV6-5 - many CASSYFPTGKNTEAFF TGTGCCAGCAGTTACTTCCCTACAGGGAAGAACACTGAAGCTTTCTTT
TRBJ1-6 TRBV20-1 - - CSARRGDSSYNSPLHF TGCAGTGCTAGACGGGGGGATAGCTCCTATAATTCACCCCTCCACTTT
TRBJ2-7 TRBV6-6 - - CASSWSPYDQYF TGTGCCAGCAGCTGGTCTCCCTACGATCAGTACTTC